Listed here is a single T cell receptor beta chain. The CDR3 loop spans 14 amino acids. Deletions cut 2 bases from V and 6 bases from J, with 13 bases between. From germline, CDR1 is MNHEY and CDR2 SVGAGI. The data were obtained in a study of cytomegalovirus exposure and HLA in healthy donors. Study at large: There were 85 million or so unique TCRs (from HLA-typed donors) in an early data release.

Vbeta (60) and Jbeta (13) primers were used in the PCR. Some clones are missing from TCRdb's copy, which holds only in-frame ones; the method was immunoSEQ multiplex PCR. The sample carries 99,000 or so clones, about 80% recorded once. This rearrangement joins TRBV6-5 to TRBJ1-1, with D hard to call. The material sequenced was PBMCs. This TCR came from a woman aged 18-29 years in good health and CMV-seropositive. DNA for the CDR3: TGTGCCAGCAGTTACCCGAGGGATGTGCCTGAAGCTTTCTTT. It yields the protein CASSYPRDVPEAFF.